The clone carrying this T cell receptor beta chain was seen only once. The antigen is undetermined. This sample is part of a study of vaccination and CD4 T cells after COVID-19. Study findings and constraints: Spike mono-reactivity was found in 304 of 307 vaccine-specific clones from convalescent patients.

J was trimmed by 0 bases and V by 1 base; bases with no gene match: 4. Germline V gene lookup returns CDR1 SGDLS and CDR2 YYNGEE. CDR3 size: 15 residues. The Oncomine TCR Beta short-read assay sequenced DNA from cultured CD4+ T cells. TCRdb called the PCR reads again in MiXCR, with one record for every CDR3 protein. The sample has about 16,000 distinct CDR3 sequences, nearly 55% seen once. Treatment noted: roughly 11-day PBMC culture with coronavirus spike peptide pools or control peptides (ViraFEST assay). This material consisted of CD4+ T cells from blood, cultured in vitro, taken before SARS-CoV-2 vaccination. The V and J genes are TRBV9 and TRBJ2-7; 7 bases match TRBD2. This sequence was found in a human donor who had recovered from COVID-19. The CDR3 sequence: CASSVSGAPSYEQYF. The CDR3 coding sequence is TGTGCCAGCAGCGTAAGCGGGGCGCCCTCCTACGAGCAGTACTTC.